The 26 T cell receptor beta chains presented below share a single source sample, sequenced in a study of regulatory T cells in long-lasting Graves disease. Building of the TCR beta libraries involved iRepertoire HTBI primers and Arm-PCR of CDR3 regions. Using its own MiXCR run on the multiplex PCR reads, TCRdb lists one record per CDR3 protein. The sample lists 310,000 or so distinct CDR3 sequences, under 25% occurring once. Time point in this sample: persistent/refractory GD, antithyroid drugs over 5 years with positive TRAb. Construction of the TCR library relied on RNA isolated from PBMCs. Sequences were derived from peripheral blood mononuclear cells (PBMCs), sampled when the disease was refractory, from a patient treated with antithyroid drugs. The receptors shown here come from a female donor with Graves disease.

This clonotype was seen a few times. V is TRBV12-3 or TRBV12-4 and J is TRBJ2-5, with D hard to call. The CDR3 spans 14 residues. V gave up 8 bases and J gave up 7 bases, with 20 bases separating them. In nucleotides, the CDR3 is TGTGCCAGCGGCCTTGAGGCCGCCGGCGGGACCCAGTACTTC. Residues: CASGLEAAGGTQYF.

This clonotype appeared a few times. The chain uses TRBV29-1 and TRBJ2-4, with 7 bases identical to TRBD2. The CDR3 spans 16 residues. Germline V gives CDR1 SQVTM, CDR2 ANQGSEA. With V trimmed by 0 bases and J by 3 bases, 8 bases remained unmatched. The CDR3 sequence is CSVEDPPSGDKNIQYF. For the CDR3, the DNA is TGCAGCGTTGAAGATCCCCCTAGCGGAGACAAAAACATTCAGTACTTC.

The chain combines TRBV9 with TRBJ2-7; 16 nucleotides line up with TRBD2. Germline V gene lookup returns CDR1 SGDLS and CDR2 YYNGEE. V lost 5 bases, J lost 4 bases, and 9 bases stayed unmatched. The CDR3 length is 17 residues. Here the CDR3 reads CASSKEVGLAGGYEQYF. The CDR3, as DNA: TGTGCCAGCAGTAAGGAAGTGGGACTAGCGGGAGGGTACGAGCAGTACTTC.

This clonotype was seen just once. One end of the junction does not line up with germline, which may come from a read error. This sequence joins TRBV12-3 or TRBV12-4 and TRBJ2-7; no clear D. The CDR3 is 14 residues long. CDR3 DNA: TGTGCCTGCAGCTTGCAGGAGCTCCTCCACGAGCAGTACTTC. This gives the protein CACSLQELLHEQYF.

At least ten counts were recorded for this clonotype. The V gene is TRBV6-1, the J gene TRBJ2-7, with D tentatively TRBD2 (7 bases). Germline V gene lookup returns CDR1 MNHNS and CDR2 SASEGT. This CDR3 has 15 amino acids. Trimming removed 3 bases at V and 3 bases at J, with 15 bases between. The CDR3 region has the DNA TGTGCCAGCAGTGACTTCTTGGGGGGGCACTACGAGCAGTACTTC. It specifies CASSDFLGGHYEQYF.

This clonotype has a count of ten or more. As DNA, the CDR3 is TGTGCCAGCAGCTTAGCGTTTGGCGGGAGGGCCTACAATGAGCAGTTCTTC. It yields the protein CASSLAFGGRAYNEQFF. The chain uses TRBV7-2 and TRBJ2-1, with TRBD2 matching over 9 bases. Germline V CDR1 and CDR2: SGHTA, FQGNSA. The CDR3 is made up of 17 amino acids. Trimming cost V 0 bases and J 2 bases; bases outside gene matches: 5.

This clonotype turned up a few times. This chain uses TRBV4-1 with TRBJ2-7, with D perhaps matching TRBD2 (6 bases). Germline V gives CDR1 MGHRA, CDR2 YSYEKL. The CDR3 is made up of 15 amino acids. The V end was cut by 4 bases, the J end by 2 bases, with 15 bases between. The CDR3 DNA is TGCGCCAGCAGCCGAGGGGACTCCCCCGCCTACGAGCAGTACTTC. It encodes CASSRGDSPAYEQYF.

With respect to this clonotype: At one end the junction does not follow the germline gene, possibly because of a read error. The chain recombines TRBV4-3 with TRBJ1-1; 8 nucleotides agree with TRBD1. Germline CDR1 and CDR2: LGHNA and YSLEER. CDR3 length equals 15 residues. CDR3 amino acids: CTSSQEDRGTVEAFF. The DNA of the CDR3 is TGCACCAGCAGCCAAGAAGACAGGGGAACTGTTGAAGCTTTCTTT.

The chain recombines TRBV4-1 with TRBJ2-5, with D possibly TRBD2 on 6 matching bases. The V end was cut by 0 bases, the J end by 0 bases, with 14 bases between. The CDR3 is made up of 17 amino acids. Per germline, CDR1 MGHRA and CDR2 YSYEKL. The CDR3 bases are TGCGCCAGCAGCCAAGACCCGGGACTCGTGTACCAAGAGACCCAGTACTTC. It codes for CASSQDPGLVYQETQYF.

J is TRBJ1-4 and V is TRBV25-1, with 7 bases aligning to TRBD1. The CDR3 length is 17 residues. After removal of 2 bases from V and 8 bases from J, the junction contained 14 bases not matched to a gene. The V gene's germline CDR1 is MGHDK and CDR2 SYGVNS. The CDR3 sequence is CASSEAGGGGQREKLFF. CDR3 sequence (DNA): TGTGCCAGCAGTGAAGCCGGGGGCGGGGGACAGCGCGAAAAACTGTTTTTT.

This clonotype showed up just a few times. The genes are TRBV28 and TRBJ2-4; D call uncertain. Trimming removed 1 base at V and 0 bases at J, with 10 bases between. Germline-derived CDR1 and CDR2 are MDHEN and SYDVKM. This CDR3 is built from 16 residues. The CDR3 nucleotides are TGTGCCAGCAGTTTATTGTCCGGTCTAGCCAAAAACATTCAGTACTTC. This translates into CASSLLSGLAKNIQYF. The whole variable domain, remainder taken from reference TRBV28 and TRBJ2-4, is DVKVTQSSRYLVKRTGEKVFLECVQDMDHENMFWYRQDPGLGLRLIYFSYDVKMKEKGDIPEGYSVSREKKERFSLILESASTNQTSMYLCASSLLSGLAKNIQYFGAGTRLSVL.

This chain connects TRBV7-9 to TRBJ2-1; D perhaps matches TRBD1 (6 bases). In germline, CDR1 is SEHNR, CDR2 FQNEAQ (reference sequence). There are 13 residues in the CDR3. V was cut by 4 bases and J by 3 bases, with 7 bases left in between. CDR3 sequence (DNA): TGTGCCAGCAGCTGGACAGACTACAATGAGCAGTTCTTC. It yields the protein CASSWTDYNEQFF.

Ten or more counts support this clonotype. J is TRBJ2-7 and V is TRBV2, with 7 nucleotides matching TRBD2. The V gene's germline CDR1 is SNHLY and CDR2 FYNNEI. V lost 8 bases to trimming and J lost 5 bases; unmatched junction nucleotides: 6. This CDR3 is built from 12 residues. The CDR3 DNA reads TGTGCCAGCGACGGGAGGCGGGACGAGCAGTACTTC. This gives the protein CASDGRRDEQYF.

This clonotype was seen more than once but under ten times. The chain carries TRBV29-1 and TRBJ2-7; 7 nucleotides agree with TRBD2. Germline trimming cut 0 bases from V and 1 base from J; bases unmatched to any gene: 3. CDR1 is SQVTM, CDR2 ANQGSEA, per germline. The CDR3 totals 14 residues. CDR3 nucleotides: TGCAGCGTTGAAGAACTAGCGCCGTCCTACGAGCAGTACTTC. Protein sequence: CSVEELAPSYEQYF.

The genes are TRBV27 and TRBJ1-2; 9 positions agree with TRBD1. Germline CDR1 reads MNHEY; CDR2 reads SMNVEV (reference sequence). Trimming cost V 5 bases and J 5 bases; bases outside gene matches: 9. The CDR3 totals 15 residues. CDR3 region: CASSRTPGQGYGYTF. DNA of the CDR3: TGTGCCAGCAGTCGAACCCCGGGACAGGGATATGGCTACACCTTC.

The chain has TRBV7-9 and TRBJ1-2; TRBD1 aligns across 9 bases. Germline assignment: CDR1 SEHNR and CDR2 FQNEAQ (reference sequence). The CDR3 loop spans 18 amino acids. The junction had 12 bases not matched to a gene; V was cut back by 4 bases and J by 0 bases. CDR3 nucleotides: TGTGCCAGCAGCTCCGGACAGGGGTTGAGAAAAGCTAACTATGGCTACACCTTC. This codes for CASSSGQGLRKANYGYTF.

Many counts were recorded for this clonotype. The rearrangement links TRBV7-2 to TRBJ2-7, with TRBD2 matching over 13 bases. The CDR3 is made up of 18 amino acids. The V gene end was trimmed by 0 bases and the J gene end by 1 base; junction bases not matched to a gene: 6. Germline lookup yields CDR1 SGHTA and CDR2 FQGNSA. DNA for the CDR3: TGTGCCAGCAGCTTAGCGAGGACTAGCGGGAGTAGATCCTACGAGCAGTACTTC. It codes for CASSLARTSGSRSYEQYF.

This clonotype was detected ten times or more. The rearrangement uses TRBV29-1 and TRBJ1-1; no firm D call. This CDR3 has 14 amino acids. Trimming cost V 1 base and J 4 bases, with 13 bases left between them. Germline CDR1 and CDR2: SQVTM and ANQGSEA. CDR3 DNA: TGCAGCGTTGAAGGGGCAGGTATGGGCACTGAAGCTTTCTTT. The encoded protein is CSVEGAGMGTEAFF.

The genes are TRBV12-3 or TRBV12-4 and TRBJ1-1; 7 bases align to TRBD1. J gave up 2 bases and V 3 bases, and 3 bases lay outside the gene matches. The CDR3 runs to 14 residues. The CDR3 spells CASSFTGDNTEAFF. CDR3 bases: TGTGCCAGCAGTTTTACAGGGGATAACACTGAAGCTTTCTTT.

This chain links TRBV7-9 with TRBJ2-2, with D tentatively TRBD2 (5 bases). This CDR3 has 15 residues. CDR1 is SEHNR and CDR2 is FQNEAQ in the germline V gene (reference sequence). The V end was cut by 4 bases, the J end by 0 bases, with 9 bases between. The CDR3 here is CASSSWTANTGELFF. DNA of the CDR3: TGTGCCAGCAGCTCCTGGACTGCGAACACCGGGGAGCTGTTTTTT.

This clonotype came up a few times. V gene TRBV6-1 combines with J gene TRBJ2-1; D gene unclear. CDR3 length equals 17 residues. Germline CDR1 reads MNHNS; CDR2 reads SASEGT. Trimming took 3 bases from V and 3 from J, leaving 18 bases between them. The CDR3 nucleotides are TGTGCCAGCAGTGATTTAGTCGGCCGGATACTCTACAATGAGCAGTTCTTC. Its protein product is CASSDLVGRILYNEQFF.

This clonotype occurred many times. This rearrangement joins TRBV6-2 or TRBV6-3 to TRBJ2-2, with unresolved D. The CDR3 runs to 13 residues. CDR1 is MNHEY, CDR2 SVGEGT, per germline. Between the trimmed V and J ends, which lost 8 bases and 2 bases, there was a span of 9 bases. The CDR3 coding sequence is TGTGCCAGCGGACCAGTTAACACCGGGGAGCTGTTTTTT. Translating gives CASGPVNTGELFF.

This clonotype was observed a handful of times. The V gene is TRBV3-1, the J gene TRBJ1-1; unclear D gene. Deletions cut 1 base from V and 4 bases from J, with 10 bases between. The CDR3 loop spans 14 amino acids. The germline gives CDR1 LGHDT, CDR2 YNNKEL (reference sequence). DNA for the CDR3: TGTGCCAGCAGCCAAGGAAGAATTGGCACTGAAGCTTTCTTT. It is translated as CASSQGRIGTEAFF.

This clonotype was found many times. V and J are TRBV28 and TRBJ1-2, with 9 bases identical to TRBD1. Germline assignment: CDR1 MDHEN and CDR2 SYDVKM. CDR3 length: 13 amino acids. V lost 4 bases, J lost 8 bases, and 5 bases stayed unmatched. Written as DNA, the CDR3 is TGTGCCAGCAGTTCGGGACAGGGTAACGGCTACACCTTC. This encodes CASSSGQGNGYTF.

This clonotype was found a few times. The chain couples TRBV20-1 to TRBJ2-5; 15 bases are a match to TRBD2. The V gene's germline CDR1 is DFQATT and CDR2 SNEGSKA (reference sequence). There are 16 residues in the CDR3. With V trimmed by 6 bases and J by 5 bases, 10 bases remained unmatched. The CDR3 coding sequence is TGCAGTGCAGATGGACTAGCGGGAGGGCCAGATGAGACCCAGTACTTC. It translates to CSADGLAGGPDETQYF.

This clonotype was seen many times. The V call is TRBV29-1, the J call TRBJ1-1; possible D gene TRBD1, 5 bases. The CDR3 has 14 amino acids. The V gene's germline CDR1 is SQVTM and CDR2 ANQGSEA. V lost 6 bases to trimming and J lost 1 base, with 15 bases between them. This CDR3 is CSVAPGRENTEAFF. For the CDR3, the DNA is TGCAGCGTCGCCCCGGGACGGGAGAACACTGAAGCTTTCTTT.